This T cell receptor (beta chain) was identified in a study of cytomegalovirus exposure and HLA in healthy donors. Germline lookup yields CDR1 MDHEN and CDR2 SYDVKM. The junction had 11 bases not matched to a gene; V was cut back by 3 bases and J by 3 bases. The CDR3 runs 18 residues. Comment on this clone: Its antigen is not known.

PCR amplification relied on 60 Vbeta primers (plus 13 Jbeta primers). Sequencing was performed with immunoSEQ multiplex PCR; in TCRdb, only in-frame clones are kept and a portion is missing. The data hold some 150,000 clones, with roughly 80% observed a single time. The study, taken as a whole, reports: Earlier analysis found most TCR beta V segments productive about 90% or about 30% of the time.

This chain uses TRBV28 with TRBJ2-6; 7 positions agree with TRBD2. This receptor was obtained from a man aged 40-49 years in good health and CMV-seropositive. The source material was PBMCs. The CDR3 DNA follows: TGTGCCAGCAGTTTCTTGGCGGGAGAATCATATGGGGCCAACGTCCTGACTTTC. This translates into CASSFLAGESYGANVLTF.